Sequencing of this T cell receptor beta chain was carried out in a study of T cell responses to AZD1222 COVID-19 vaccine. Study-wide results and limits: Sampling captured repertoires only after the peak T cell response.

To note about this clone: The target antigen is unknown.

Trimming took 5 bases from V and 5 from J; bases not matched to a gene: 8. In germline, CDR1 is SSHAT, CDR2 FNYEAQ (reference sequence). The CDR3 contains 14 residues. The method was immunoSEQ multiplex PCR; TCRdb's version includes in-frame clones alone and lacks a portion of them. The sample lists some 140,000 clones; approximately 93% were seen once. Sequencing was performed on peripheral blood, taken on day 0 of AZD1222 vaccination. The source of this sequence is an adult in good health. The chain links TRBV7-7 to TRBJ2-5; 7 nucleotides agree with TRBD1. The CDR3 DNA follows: TGTGCCAGCAGCGTCCAGGGGGAGCGGGAGACCCAGTACTTC. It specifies CASSVQGERETQYF.